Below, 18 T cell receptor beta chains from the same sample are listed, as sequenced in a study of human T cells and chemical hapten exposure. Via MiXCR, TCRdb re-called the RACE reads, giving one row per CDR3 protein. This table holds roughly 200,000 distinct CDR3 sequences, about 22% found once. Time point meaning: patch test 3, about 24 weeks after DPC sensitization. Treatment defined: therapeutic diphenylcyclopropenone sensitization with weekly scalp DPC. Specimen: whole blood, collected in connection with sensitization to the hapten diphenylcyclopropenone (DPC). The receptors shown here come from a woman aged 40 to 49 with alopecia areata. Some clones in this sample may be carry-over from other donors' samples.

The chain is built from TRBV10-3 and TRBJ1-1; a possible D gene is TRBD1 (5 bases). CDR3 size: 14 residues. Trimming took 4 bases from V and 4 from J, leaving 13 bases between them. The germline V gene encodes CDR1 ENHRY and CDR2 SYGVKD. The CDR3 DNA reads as TGTGCCATCAGTGCCCGTGGGACGGGCACTGAAGCTTTCTTT. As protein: CAISARGTGTEAFF.

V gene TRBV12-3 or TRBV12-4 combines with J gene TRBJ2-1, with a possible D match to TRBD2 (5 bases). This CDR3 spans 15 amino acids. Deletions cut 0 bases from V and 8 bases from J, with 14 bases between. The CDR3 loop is CASSLAGARSYEQFF. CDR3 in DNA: TGTGCCAGCAGTTTAGCGGGAGCCCGTTCGTATGAGCAGTTCTTC.

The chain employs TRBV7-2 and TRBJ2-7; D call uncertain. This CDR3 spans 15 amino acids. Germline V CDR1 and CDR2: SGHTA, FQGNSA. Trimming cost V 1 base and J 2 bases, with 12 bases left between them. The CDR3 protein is CASSLVYGPTYEQYF. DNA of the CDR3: TGTGCCAGCAGCTTAGTATACGGCCCCACCTACGAGCAGTACTTC.

The CDR3 spells CASSLGAAGLWGNEQFF. In nucleotides, the CDR3 is TGTGCCAGCAGCTTAGGCGCTGCGGGCCTTTGGGGCAATGAGCAGTTCTTC. This chain uses TRBV7-2 with TRBJ2-1, with D maybe TRBD2 (5 bases). V lost 1 base, J lost 6 bases, and 19 bases lay in between. In germline, CDR1 is SGHTA, CDR2 FQGNSA. This CDR3 comprises 17 residues.

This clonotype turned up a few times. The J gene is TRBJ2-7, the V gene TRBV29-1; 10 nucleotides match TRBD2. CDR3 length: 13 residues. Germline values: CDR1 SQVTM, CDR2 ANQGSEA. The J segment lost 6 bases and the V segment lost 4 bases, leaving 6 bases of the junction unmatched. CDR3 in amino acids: CSVVLAGGREQYF. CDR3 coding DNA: TGCAGCGTTGTCTTAGCGGGAGGTCGCGAGCAGTACTTC.

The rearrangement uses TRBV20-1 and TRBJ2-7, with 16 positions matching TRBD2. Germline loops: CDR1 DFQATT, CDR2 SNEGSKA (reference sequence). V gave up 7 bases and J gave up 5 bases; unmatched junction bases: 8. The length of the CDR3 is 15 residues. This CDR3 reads CSGGTSGRAFHEQYF. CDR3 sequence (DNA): TGCAGTGGCGGGACTAGCGGGAGGGCCTTCCACGAGCAGTACTTC.

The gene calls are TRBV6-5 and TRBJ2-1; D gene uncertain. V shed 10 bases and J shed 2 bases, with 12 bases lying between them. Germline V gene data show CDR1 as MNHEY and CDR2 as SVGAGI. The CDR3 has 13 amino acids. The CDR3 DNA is TGTGCCACTAGGCCAGCGCCCTACAATGAGCAGTTCTTC. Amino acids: CATRPAPYNEQFF.

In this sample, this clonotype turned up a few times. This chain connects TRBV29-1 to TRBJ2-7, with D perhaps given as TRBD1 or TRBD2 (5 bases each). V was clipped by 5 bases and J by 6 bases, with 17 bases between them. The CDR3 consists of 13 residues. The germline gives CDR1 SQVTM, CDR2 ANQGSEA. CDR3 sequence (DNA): TGCAGCGTTAGAGGGGCAGGGCTCGGCGAGCAGTACTTC. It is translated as CSVRGAGLGEQYF.

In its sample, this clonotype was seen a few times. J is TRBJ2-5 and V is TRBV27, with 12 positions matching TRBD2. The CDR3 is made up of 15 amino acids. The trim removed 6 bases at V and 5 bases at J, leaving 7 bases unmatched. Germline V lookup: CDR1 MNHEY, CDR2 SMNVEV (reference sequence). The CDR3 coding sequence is TGTGCCAGCAGGACTCTAGCGGGAGGGCCGGAGACCCAGTACTTC. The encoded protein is CASRTLAGGPETQYF.

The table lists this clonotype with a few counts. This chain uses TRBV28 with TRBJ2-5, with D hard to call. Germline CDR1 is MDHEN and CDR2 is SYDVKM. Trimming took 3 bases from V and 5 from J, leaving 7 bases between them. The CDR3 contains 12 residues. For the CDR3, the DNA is TGTGCCAGCAGTTTTTTCGGCGAGACCCAGTACTTC. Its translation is CASSFFGETQYF.

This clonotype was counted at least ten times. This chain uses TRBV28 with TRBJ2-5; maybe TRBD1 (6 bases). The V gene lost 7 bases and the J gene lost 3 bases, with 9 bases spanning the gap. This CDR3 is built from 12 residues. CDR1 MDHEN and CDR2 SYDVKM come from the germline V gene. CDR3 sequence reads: CASTKGEETQYF. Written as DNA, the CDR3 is TGTGCCAGCACCAAGGGGGAAGAGACCCAGTACTTC.

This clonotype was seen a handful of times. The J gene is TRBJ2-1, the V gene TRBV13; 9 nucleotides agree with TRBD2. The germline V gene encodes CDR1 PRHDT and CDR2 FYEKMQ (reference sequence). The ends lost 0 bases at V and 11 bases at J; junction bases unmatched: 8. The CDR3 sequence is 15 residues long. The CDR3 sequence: CASSLGAGGYGKQFF. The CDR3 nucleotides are TGTGCCAGCAGCTTAGGCGCGGGAGGGTACGGGAAGCAGTTCTTC.

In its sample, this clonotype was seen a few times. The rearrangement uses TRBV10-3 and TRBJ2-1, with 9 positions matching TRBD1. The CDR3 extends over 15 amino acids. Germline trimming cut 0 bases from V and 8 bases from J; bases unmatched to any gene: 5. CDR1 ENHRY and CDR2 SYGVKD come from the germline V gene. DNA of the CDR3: TGTGCCATCAGTGAGTCTGGGACAGGGAGGGATGAGCAGTTCTTC. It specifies CAISESGTGRDEQFF.

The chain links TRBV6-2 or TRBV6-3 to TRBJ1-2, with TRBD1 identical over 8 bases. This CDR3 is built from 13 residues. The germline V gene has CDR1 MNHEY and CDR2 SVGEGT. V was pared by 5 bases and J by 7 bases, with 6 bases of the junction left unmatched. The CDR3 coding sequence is TGTGCCAGCAGTGACAGGGGATCGTCTGGCTACACCTTC. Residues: CASSDRGSSGYTF.

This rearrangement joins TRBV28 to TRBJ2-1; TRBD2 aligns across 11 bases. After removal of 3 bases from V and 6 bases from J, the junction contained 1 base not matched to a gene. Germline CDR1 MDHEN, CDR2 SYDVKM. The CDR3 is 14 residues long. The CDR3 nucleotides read TGTGCCAGCAGTTTTAGCGGGAGGGCCAATGAGCAGTTCTTC. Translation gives CASSFSGRANEQFF.

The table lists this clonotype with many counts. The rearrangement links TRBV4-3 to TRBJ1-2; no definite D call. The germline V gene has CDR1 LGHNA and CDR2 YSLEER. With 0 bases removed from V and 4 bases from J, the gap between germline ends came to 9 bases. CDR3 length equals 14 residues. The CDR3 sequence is CASSQDRGGYGYTF. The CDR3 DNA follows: TGCGCCAGCAGCCAAGATCGGGGAGGCTATGGCTACACCTTC.

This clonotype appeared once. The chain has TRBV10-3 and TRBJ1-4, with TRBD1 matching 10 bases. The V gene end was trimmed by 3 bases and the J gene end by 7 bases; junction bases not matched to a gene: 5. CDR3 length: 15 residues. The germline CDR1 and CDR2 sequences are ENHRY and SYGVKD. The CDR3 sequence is CAISEPGQGIEKLFF. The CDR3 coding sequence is TGTGCCATCAGTGAACCGGGACAGGGGATTGAAAAACTGTTTTTT.

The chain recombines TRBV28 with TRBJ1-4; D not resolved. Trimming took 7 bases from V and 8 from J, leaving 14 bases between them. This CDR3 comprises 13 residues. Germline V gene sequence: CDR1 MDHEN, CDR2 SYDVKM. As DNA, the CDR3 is TGTGCCAGCAACGTCGGGTTTAGAGAAAAACTGTTTTTT. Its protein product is CASNVGFREKLFF.